This T cell receptor beta chain was recovered during a study of OX40 agonist ivuxolimab in advanced cancers. For the study at large: The mean age was about 61 years, ranging from 23 to 79, with more than 70% of participants male.

Germline lookup yields CDR1 SNHLY and CDR2 FYNNEI. J gave up 3 bases and V 6 bases, and 10 bases lay outside the gene matches. The CDR3 is 18 amino acids. Profiling relied on immunoSEQ multiplex PCR, and the TCRdb table lists in-frame clones only, not all of them. Of approximately 61,000 clones in the sample, 75% to 90% were seen once. The sequence came from an adult with an advanced solid tumor such as melanoma, head and neck, liver or kidney cancer. This chain joins TRBV2 and TRBJ2-2; TRBD2 agrees at 13 bases. Source: CD4+ or CD8+ T cells sorted from blood, taken in a trial of the OX40 agonist ivuxolimab. As DNA, the CDR3 is TGTGCCAGCAGACAACTAGCGGGGGGGCTTACCTACACCGGGGAGCTGTTTTTT. Its translation is CASRQLAGGLTYTGELFF.